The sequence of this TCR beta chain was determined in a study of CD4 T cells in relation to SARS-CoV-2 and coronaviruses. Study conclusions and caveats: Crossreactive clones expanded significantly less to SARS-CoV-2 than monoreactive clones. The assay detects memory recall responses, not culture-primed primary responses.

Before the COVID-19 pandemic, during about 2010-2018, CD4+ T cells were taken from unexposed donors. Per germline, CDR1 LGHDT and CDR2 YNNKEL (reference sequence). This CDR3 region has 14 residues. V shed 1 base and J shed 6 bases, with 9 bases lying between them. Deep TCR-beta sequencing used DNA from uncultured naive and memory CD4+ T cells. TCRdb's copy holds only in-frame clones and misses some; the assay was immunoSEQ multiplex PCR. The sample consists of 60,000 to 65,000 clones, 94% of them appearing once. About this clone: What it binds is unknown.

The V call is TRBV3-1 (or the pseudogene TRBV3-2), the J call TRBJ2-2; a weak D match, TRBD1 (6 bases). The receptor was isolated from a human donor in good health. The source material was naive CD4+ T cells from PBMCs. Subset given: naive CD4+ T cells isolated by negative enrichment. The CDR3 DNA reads TGTGCCAGCAGCCAAGTACAGGGTTCCGGGGAGCTGTTTTTT. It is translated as CASSQVQGSGELFF.